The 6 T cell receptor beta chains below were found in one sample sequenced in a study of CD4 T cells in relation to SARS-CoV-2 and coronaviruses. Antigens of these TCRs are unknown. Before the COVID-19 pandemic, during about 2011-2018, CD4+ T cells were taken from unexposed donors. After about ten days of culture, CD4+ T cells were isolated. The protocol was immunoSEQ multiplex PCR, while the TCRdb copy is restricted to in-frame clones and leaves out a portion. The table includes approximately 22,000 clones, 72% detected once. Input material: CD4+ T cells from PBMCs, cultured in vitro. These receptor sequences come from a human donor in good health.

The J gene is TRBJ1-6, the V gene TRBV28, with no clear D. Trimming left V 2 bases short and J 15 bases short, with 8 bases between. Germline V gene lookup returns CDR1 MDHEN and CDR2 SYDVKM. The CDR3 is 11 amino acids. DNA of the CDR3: TGTGCCAGCAGTTTAAACGGCAACCTCCACTTT. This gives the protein CASSLNGNLHF.

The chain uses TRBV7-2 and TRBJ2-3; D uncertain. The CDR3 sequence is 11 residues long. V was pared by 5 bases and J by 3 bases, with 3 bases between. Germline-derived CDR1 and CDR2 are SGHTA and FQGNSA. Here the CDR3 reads CASSLTDTQYF. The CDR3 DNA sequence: TGTGCCAGCAGCCTGACAGATACGCAGTATTTT.

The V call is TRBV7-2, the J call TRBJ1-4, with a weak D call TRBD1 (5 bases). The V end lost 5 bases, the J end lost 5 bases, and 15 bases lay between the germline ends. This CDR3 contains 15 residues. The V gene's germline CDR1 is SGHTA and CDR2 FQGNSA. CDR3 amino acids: CASSQRGSTNEKLFF. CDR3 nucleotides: TGTGCCAGCAGCCAAAGGGGCAGTACCAATGAAAAACTGTTTTTT.

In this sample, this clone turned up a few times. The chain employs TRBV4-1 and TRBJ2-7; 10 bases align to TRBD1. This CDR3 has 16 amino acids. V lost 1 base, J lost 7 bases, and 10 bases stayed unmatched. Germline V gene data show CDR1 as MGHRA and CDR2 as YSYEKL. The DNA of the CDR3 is TGCGCCAGCAGCCAAGCGTCCGGACAGGGGGAGAGGGAGCAGTACTTC. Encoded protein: CASSQASGQGEREQYF.

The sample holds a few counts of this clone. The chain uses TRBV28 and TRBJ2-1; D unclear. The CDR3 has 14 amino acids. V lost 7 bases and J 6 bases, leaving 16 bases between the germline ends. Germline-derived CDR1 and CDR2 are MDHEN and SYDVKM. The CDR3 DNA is TGTGCCAGCAACTCCCCAGCCGGTATCAATGAGCAGTTCTTC. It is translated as CASNSPAGINEQFF.

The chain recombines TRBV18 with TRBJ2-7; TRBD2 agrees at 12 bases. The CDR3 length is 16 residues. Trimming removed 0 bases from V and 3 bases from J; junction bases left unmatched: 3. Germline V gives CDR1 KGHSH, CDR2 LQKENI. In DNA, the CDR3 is TGTGCCAGCTCACCACCGAGACTAGCGGGAGTCTACGAGCAGTACTTC. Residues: CASSPPRLAGVYEQYF. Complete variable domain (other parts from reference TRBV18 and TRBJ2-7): NAGVMQNPRHLVRRRGQEARLRCSPMKGHSHVYWYRQLPEEGLKFMVYLQKENIIDESGMPKERFSAEFPKEGPSILRIQQVVRGDSAAYFCASSPPRLAGVYEQYFGPGTRLTVT.